This TCR beta chain was profiled in a study of blood T cell repertoires in COVID-19. The CDR3 consists of 14 residues. Germline V gives CDR1 LNHDA, CDR2 SQIVND (reference sequence). Unmatched junction bases numbered 10, after V lost 11 bases and J lost 7 bases. Repertoires were generated with immunoSEQ multiplex PCR, while TCRdb's copy carries only in-frame clones and drops some. In the table there are some 190,000 clones, almost 85% of which are singletons. This receptor was taken from a woman in her 70s with active or convalescent COVID-19. V gene TRBV19 combines with J gene TRBJ2-1; 11 bases line up with TRBD2. Sequencing used peripheral blood. This CDR3 is CASWTRLAGNEQFF. CDR3 DNA sequence: TGTGCCTCCTGGACGAGACTAGCGGGGAATGAGCAGTTCTTC.